Sequencing of this T cell receptor beta chain was carried out in a study of response to subunit inactivated influenza vaccine (dated by TCRdb to the late 2010s). Regarding the study in general: Deep quantitative profiling of the T cell receptor repertoire was used in the study to follow responses to a trivalent subunit inactivated influenza vaccine. Results and caveats for the whole study, not just this receptor: It was suggested by the authors that each seasonal influenza vaccination may recruit only a limited number of new T cells.

The method was RT-PCR. This sample was sequenced with an Illumina HiSeq 2500. Through fastp at Q25 and MiXCR, TCRdb rebuilt clones from the public reads, retaining in-frame beta chains. Rows matching on CDR3 protein sequence are summarized as one entry with the most common DNA and genes. This sample is represented by under 800,000 distinct CDR3 sequences; approximately 15% of them were singletons. The ten largest clonotypes hold less than 7% of the sample. The V end gives up 5 bases and the J end 0 bases, leaving 15 bases in the junction not matched to a gene. Counted from cysteine to phenylalanine, this CDR3 has 19 amino acids. CDR3 DNA only is kept here, 57 bases in frame from base 1. From the germline V gene (reference sequence), CDR1 is PRHDT and CDR2 is FYEKMQ. This clonotype was seen once. The antigen it recognizes is unknown. Per-nucleotide qualities are absent, and no much larger clonotype sits a single base away. A single read makes a weak case.

The V and J genes are TRBV13 and TRBJ2-1; 8 middle bases align to TRBD2. The sample consisted of PBMCs from blood, taken 14 days before vaccination. This receptor was obtained from a man aged 50-60 years who received an inactivated influenza vaccine. Donor details come from another sample of the same person, matched by shared clones. Here is the DNA: TGTGCCAGCAGCACGACCACCCCTTGGGCGGGAGGCTCCTACAATGAGCAGTTCTTC. It codes for CASSTTTPWAGGSYNEQFF.